This is a list of T cell receptor beta chains from one sample in a study of long-term antiretroviral therapy in people with HIV. Assay: immunoSEQ multiplex PCR; the TCRdb copy retains only in-frame clones and omits some. Of roughly 9,200 clones listed, around 84% were seen once; the top ten hold roughly 25%. This specimen was unsorted PBMCs, taken 0.6 years before starting antiretroviral therapy. The receptors stem from a man aged 40-50 years with HIV. Each CDR3 is given with its conserved first and last residue. Fields, in order: D gene, clone size, V gene, J gene, CDR3 protein, CDR3 DNA. A D gene is named only where the DNA matches it firmly. For some rows the clone size is stated as once, few or many, or as a class when expanded; others skip it.

-,-,TRBV5-1,TRBJ1-1,CASSLSSDTEAFF,TGCGCCAGCAGCTTGAGCTCCGACACTGAAGCTTTCTTT
-,-,TRBV5-5,TRBJ2-3,CASSFHTDTQYF,TGTGCCAGCAGCTTCCACACAGATACGCAGTATTTT
-,-,TRBV7-9,TRBJ1-2,CASRSTGDYGYTF,TGTGCCAGCAGGAGCACAGGAGACTATGGCTACACCTTC
-,few,TRBV19,TRBJ1-1,CASSIAVGRGVNTEAFF,TGTGCCAGTAGTATAGCAGTGGGACGGGGAGTGAACACTGAAGCTTTCTTT
-,few,TRBV4-2,TRBJ1-2,CASSQEVGLDYGYTF,TGTGCCAGCAGCCAAGAGGTGGGATTGGACTATGGCTACACCTTC
-,-,TRBV5-6,TRBJ2-1,CASSLMVYNEQFF,TGTGCCAGCAGCTTGATGGTGTACAATGAGCAGTTCTTC
-,few,TRBV13,TRBJ2-7,CASSSTGIRSYEQYF,TGTGCCAGCAGCTCAACAGGGATACGCTCCTACGAGCAGTACTTC
TRBD2,once,TRBV7-2,TRBJ2-7,CASSTRGSGGYYEQYF,TGTGCCAGCAGCACCCGGGGGAGCGGGGGGTATTACGAGCAGTACTTC
TRBD1,few,TRBV11-2,TRBJ2-7,CASSYGQESSYEQYF,TGTGCCAGCAGTTACGGACAGGAAAGCTCCTACGAGCAGTACTTC
TRBD2,-,TRBV5-1,TRBJ2-1,CASSLLAEAYNEQFF,TGCGCCAGCAGCCTACTAGCGGAGGCCTACAATGAGCAGTTCTTC
-,few,TRBV2,TRBJ1-2,CASSDAPVDYDYGYTF,TGTGCCAGCAGTGACGCTCCGGTCGACTATGACTATGGCTACACCTTC
-,-,TRBV29-1,TRBJ1-1,CSVVTGNTEAFF,TGCAGCGTTGTGACCGGGAACACTGAAGCTTTCTTT
-,-,TRBV5-6,TRBJ2-7,CASSEGEYEQYF,TGTGCCAGCAGCGAGGGGGAGTACGAGCAGTACTTC
-,-,TRBV6-6,TRBJ2-2,CASIKTGELFF,TGTGCCAGCATCAAGACCGGGGAGCTGTTTTTT
TRBD1,few,TRBV7-9,TRBJ1-6,CASTNRGDNSPLHF,TGTGCCAGCACCAACAGGGGCGATAATTCACCCCTCCACTTT
-,-,TRBV5-5,TRBJ2-2,CASSLGQPNTGELFF,TGTGCCAGCAGCTTGGGACAACCGAACACCGGGGAGCTGTTTTTT
-,-,TRBV7-9,TRBJ2-7,CASSYIGGIRDIIYEQYF,TGTGCCAGCAGCTACATAGGGGGGATCCGGGACATTATCTACGAGCAGTACTTC
TRBD2,-,TRBV6-6,TRBJ2-1,CASSYAGVGQFF,TGTGCCAGCAGTTATGCGGGGGTAGGGCAGTTCTTC
-,once,TRBV27,TRBJ2-1,CASSLSGDDNEQFF,TGTGCCAGCAGTTTATCGGGGGACGACAATGAGCAGTTCTTC
TRBD1,-,TRBV7-3,TRBJ2-1,CASSFQGQGLGEQFF,TGTGCCAGCAGCTTTCAGGGACAGGGGTTGGGTGAGCAGTTCTTC
-,-,TRBV6-1,TRBJ1-4,CASSSGPATNEKLFF,TGTGCCAGCTCCAGTGGGCCTGCGACTAATGAAAAACTGTTTTTT
-,-,TRBV12-5,TRBJ2-2,CASGEDGNTGELFF,TGTGCTAGTGGTGAGGACGGGAACACCGGGGAGCTGTTTTTT
-,-,TRBV18,TRBJ2-1,CASSPDRGGEQFF,TGTGCCAGCTCGCCCGACCGAGGGGGTGAGCAGTTCTTC
-,-,TRBV27,TRBJ2-1,CASSYRTYNEQFF,TGTGCCAGCAGTTATCGGACGTACAATGAGCAGTTCTTC
-,-,TRBV11-2,TRBJ1-3,CASSPDRLTGNTIYF,TGTGCCAGCAGCCCCGACAGATTAACTGGAAACACCATATATTTT
-,-,TRBV27,TRBJ2-1,CASSLRMDNEQFF,TGTGCCAGCAGTCTCCGGATGGACAATGAGCAGTTCTTC